The source of this T cell receptor beta chain is a study of CD8 T cells in ankylosing spondylitis. Broader study findings: There was a TCR beta motif, made of several highly homologous variants, that appeared characteristic of ankylosing spondylitis blood. Reactive arthritis synovial fluid and blood previously showed some of these motif variants. It was reported that disease-linked clones were significantly enriched in matched ankylosing spondylitis synovial fluid.

TCRdb used MiXCR to reprocess the 5' RACE reads, holding one entry per CDR3 protein. The table lists over 150,000 distinct CDR3 sequences, approximately 18% of them singletons. From germline, CDR1 is DFQATT and CDR2 SNEGSKA (reference sequence). The V segment lost 3 bases and the J segment 3 bases; nucleotides outside the gene matches: 12. The CDR3 spans 18 residues. This clonotype was recorded at least ten times. Its antigen is as yet unknown. The source of this sequence is a male donor aged 10-29 years with ankylosing spondylitis or in good health (not recorded which). The sequenced material came from blood, either unsorted or a sorted T cell fraction (not recorded which). The chain is built from TRBV20-1 and TRBJ2-1, with 12 positions matching TRBD2. In DNA, the CDR3 is TGCAGTGCTAGGGTCAGGGGACTAGCGGGCGTTTTCTACAATGAGCAGTTCTTC. The encoded protein is CSARVRGLAGVFYNEQFF.